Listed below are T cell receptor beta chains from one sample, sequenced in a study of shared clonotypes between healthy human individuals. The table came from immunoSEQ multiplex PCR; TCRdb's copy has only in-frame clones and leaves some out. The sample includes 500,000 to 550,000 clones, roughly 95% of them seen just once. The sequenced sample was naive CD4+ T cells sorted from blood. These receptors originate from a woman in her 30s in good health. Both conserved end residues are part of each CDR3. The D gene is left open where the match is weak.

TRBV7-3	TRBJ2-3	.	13	CASSQQGPDTQYF
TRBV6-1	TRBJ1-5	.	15	CASSEGRHPYQPQHF
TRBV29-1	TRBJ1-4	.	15	CSVGREGRNREKLFF
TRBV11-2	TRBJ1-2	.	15	CASSLAGLQARGYTF
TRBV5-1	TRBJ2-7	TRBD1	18	CASSWTGGFKRDSYEQYF
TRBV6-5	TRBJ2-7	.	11	CASRRSYEQYF
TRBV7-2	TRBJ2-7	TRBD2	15	CASSSGTSGSYEQYF
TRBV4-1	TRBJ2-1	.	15	CASSKSLVFSYEQFF
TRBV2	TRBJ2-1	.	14	CASSGQKVGNEQFF
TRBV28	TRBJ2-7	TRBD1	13	CASSSGQNYEQYF
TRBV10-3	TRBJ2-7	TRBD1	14	CAISGRQGVNEQYF
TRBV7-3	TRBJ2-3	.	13	CASSSTHTDTQYF
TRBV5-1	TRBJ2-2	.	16	CASSLAGLATTGELFF
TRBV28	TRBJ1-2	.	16	CASSLVARQGSNYYTF
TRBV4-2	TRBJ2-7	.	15	CASSQGEPDSYEQYF
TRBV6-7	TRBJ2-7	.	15	CASSSRDTAPSEQYF
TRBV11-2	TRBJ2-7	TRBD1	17	CASSRNRLDRESYEQYF
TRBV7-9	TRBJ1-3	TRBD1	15	CASSPRTGSGNTIYF
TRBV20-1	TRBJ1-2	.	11	CSANGYRGYTF
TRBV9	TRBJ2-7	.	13	CASSVGPTGEQYF
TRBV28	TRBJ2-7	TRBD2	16	CASSLSAGGPPYEQYF
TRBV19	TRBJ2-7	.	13	CASSKDIYYEQYF
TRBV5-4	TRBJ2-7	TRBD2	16	CASSAGLAESSYEQYF
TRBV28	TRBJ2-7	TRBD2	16	CASKGLAGSFPYEQYF
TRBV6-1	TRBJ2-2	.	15	CASTGGAANTGELFF
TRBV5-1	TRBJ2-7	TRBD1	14	CASSADRGGKWQYF
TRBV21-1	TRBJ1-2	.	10	CARPYRGYTF
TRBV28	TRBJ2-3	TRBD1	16	CASKRSGTGNSDTQYF
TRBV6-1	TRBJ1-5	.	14	CASSDQMGNQPQHF